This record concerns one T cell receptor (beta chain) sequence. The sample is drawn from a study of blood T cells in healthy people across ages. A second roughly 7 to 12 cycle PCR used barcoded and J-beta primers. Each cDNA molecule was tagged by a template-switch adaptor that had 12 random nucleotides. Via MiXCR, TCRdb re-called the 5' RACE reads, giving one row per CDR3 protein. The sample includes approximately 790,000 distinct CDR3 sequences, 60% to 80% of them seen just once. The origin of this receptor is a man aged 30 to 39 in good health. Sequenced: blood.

CDR3 coding DNA: TGTGCCAGCAGCCAAGATGGGCCCAACCCCAGAGGAACGAGGAATGAGCAGTTCTTC. This sequence encodes CASSQDGPNPRGTRNEQFF. V and J are TRBV3-1 and TRBJ2-1; no clear D gene. This CDR3 is 19 amino acids long. The V end was cut by 0 bases, the J end by 7 bases, with 25 bases between. CDR1 LGHDT and CDR2 YNNKEL come from the germline V gene (reference sequence).